This TCR beta chain was observed in a study of blood T cells in healthy people across ages. Combining a sample-barcoded 5' primer with a J-beta primer mix, a second PCR ran for about 7 to 11 cycles. From the 5' RACE reads, TCRdb called clonotypes with MiXCR, one entry per CDR3 protein. In the table there are around 820,000 distinct CDR3 sequences, 25% of which are singletons. V lost 4 bases and J lost 1, with 20 bases in between. This CDR3 has 17 amino acids. Germline values: CDR1 DFQATT, CDR2 SNEGSKA (reference sequence). Each of the donors had about 9.9 milliliters of peripheral blood drawn into EDTA-treated Vacutainer tubes. These data also featured in a second study, about T cells of mothers and their children. That source notes: Per 15 ul, 1.5 ug of RNA was used, with all extracted RNA going into cDNA synthesis.

The receptor comes from a boy aged 5-17 years in good health. The sequencing sample was made of blood. The V and J genes are TRBV20-1 and TRBJ1-5, with D hard to call. The CDR3 sequence is CSANLAVGMVSNQPQHF. The CDR3 nucleotides are TGCAGTGCTAACCTAGCTGTCGGGATGGTGAGCAATCAGCCCCAGCATTTT.